These 24 T cell receptor beta chains share one sample of origin, sequenced in a study of spatial heterogeneity in lung cancer (dated by TCRdb to between 2018 and 2021). What the work shows at the level of the full study, not this receptor alone: The number of expanded intratumoral alpha and beta TCRs correlated with the tumor nonsynonymous mutation count.

What this sample's time point label stands for: sample taken at primary tumor resection. Antigen specificity for these receptors is unknown. Preparation of the library involved 5' RACE. Sequencing used a NextSeq 500. TCRdb reran the public reads through fastp at Q25 and MiXCR, keeping productive beta chains. One record per CDR3 amino acid sequence lists the most common genes and DNA. Counted in this sample were about 6,000 distinct CDR3 sequences; over 7.5% of them appeared once. The top ten hold approximately 25% of the sample. The material sequenced was lung tumor tissue, taken at surgery. The receptors were sampled from a female donor with early-stage non-small cell lung cancer.

In its sample, this clonotype was seen many times. The chain combines TRBV10-3 with TRBJ2-1; tentative D call: TRBD1 (5 bases). Trimming shortened V by 0 bases and J by 3 bases, and 6 bases separated the two germline ends. This CDR3 comprises 14 residues. The germline CDR1 and CDR2 sequences are ENHRY and SYGVKD. CDR3 coding DNA: TGTGCCATCAGTGAGTCAGGGGACTACAATGAGCAGTTCTTC. Its translation: CAISESGDYNEQFF.

This clonotype has a handful of counts. The genes are TRBV11-1 and TRBJ1-2, with a tentative D call TRBD1 (5 bases). Trimming shortened V by 0 bases and J by 8 bases, and 10 bases separated the two germline ends. CDR1 and CDR2 from the germline V gene are SGHAT and FQDESV (reference sequence). This CDR3 spans 13 amino acids. The CDR3 nucleotides read TGTGCCAGCAGCTTAGCTGGGACCCTCGGCTACACCTTC. It codes for CASSLAGTLGYTF.

This clonotype was observed many times. The chain recombines TRBV12-3 or TRBV12-4 with TRBJ2-6; maybe TRBD1 (5 bases). CDR3 size: 15 residues. The V end was cut by 2 bases, the J end by 0 bases, with 5 bases between. CDR3 region: CASSLRGSGANVLTF. CDR3 bases: TGTGCCAGCAGTTTAAGGGGCTCTGGGGCCAACGTCCTGACTTTC.

This clonotype was detected a few times. The rearrangement joins TRBV6-5 to TRBJ2-1, with D unclear. The germline V gene has CDR1 MNHEY and CDR2 SVGAGI. V was clipped by 0 bases and J by 0 bases, with 9 bases between them. The CDR3 covers 16 residues. The CDR3 sequence: CASSYSPDGSYNEQFF. DNA of the CDR3: TGTGCCAGCAGTTACTCCCCCGACGGCTCCTACAATGAGCAGTTCTTC.

This clonotype was counted between two and nine times. A junction boundary mismatches the germline segment, possibly from a read error. This chain uses TRBV20-1 with TRBJ2-7, with 13 bases matching TRBD2. The CDR3 runs 16 residues. CDR1 DFQATT and CDR2 SNEGSKA come from the germline V gene (reference sequence). This chain's CDR3 is CSASGLAGDGSHEQYF. The CDR3 DNA follows: TGCAGTGCTAGCGGACTAGCGGGGGACGGCTCCCACGAGCAGTACTTC.

Judged by abundance, this clonotype is medium-sized. CDR3 loop: CASSEGTGGMNEQFF. The CDR3 DNA is TGTGCCAGCAGTGAAGGGACAGGGGGAATGAATGAGCAGTTCTTC. The chain employs TRBV6-1 and TRBJ2-1; 10 bases are shared with TRBD1. The CDR3 covers 15 residues. Germline CDR1 reads MNHNS; CDR2 reads SASEGT. The trim removed 1 base at V and 7 bases at J, leaving 4 bases unmatched.

In its sample, this clonotype was seen a few times. The chain recombines TRBV28 with TRBJ1-5; perhaps TRBD1 as D (5 bases). The CDR3 is 12 residues long. Germline CDR1 MDHEN, CDR2 SYDVKM. V lost 2 bases and J lost 7, with 6 bases in between. The chain's CDR3 is CASSLRGQPQHF. As DNA, the CDR3 is TGTGCCAGCAGTTTAAGGGGCCAGCCCCAGCATTTT.

This clonotype ranks as hyperexpanded. The rearrangement uses TRBV11-2 and TRBJ1-2, with a possible D match to TRBD1 (5 bases). The CDR3 runs to 13 residues. Trimming took 0 bases from V and 6 from J, leaving 8 bases between them. The germline V gene encodes CDR1 SGHAT and CDR2 FQNNGV. CDR3: CASSLDRVDGYTF. The CDR3, as DNA: TGTGCCAGCAGCTTAGACAGGGTTGATGGCTACACCTTC.

V usage is TRBV5-1 and J usage is TRBJ2-3; D call uncertain. CDR1 and CDR2 from the germline V gene are SGHRS and YFSETQ. The CDR3 is 12 amino acids. V was clipped by 4 bases and J by 4 bases, with 7 bases between them. The CDR3 region is CASSREADTQYF. The CDR3 DNA reads TGCGCCAGCAGCAGAGAGGCAGATACGCAGTATTTT.

This clonotype was counted ten times or more. The genes are TRBV12-5 and TRBJ2-3; 10 bases match TRBD2. Trimming took 3 bases from V and 0 from J; bases not matched to a gene: 15. Germline CDR1 LGHNT, CDR2 FRNRAP. This CDR3 spans 20 amino acids. The CDR3 protein is CASGFYTHSGGNISTDTQYF. In DNA form, the CDR3 reads TGTGCTAGTGGTTTTTACACCCATAGCGGGGGGAACATTAGCACAGATACGCAGTATTTT.

This clonotype counts as medium-sized. The rearrangement links TRBV7-3 to TRBJ1-1; possible D gene TRBD1, 5 bases. This CDR3 spans 16 amino acids. The germline V and J ends were trimmed by 5 bases and 0 bases, with 16 bases remaining between them. Germline V gene data show CDR1 as SGHTA and CDR2 as FQGTGA. For the CDR3, the DNA is TGTGCCAGCAGCCAACTCTGGGGCAGGATGAACACTGAAGCTTTCTTT. Its protein is CASSQLWGRMNTEAFF.

This clonotype was detected only a few times. The chain couples TRBV24-1 to TRBJ2-1; D unresolved. V dropped 0 bases and J dropped 3 bases, with 8 bases sitting between them. Germline CDR1 KGHDR, CDR2 SFDVKD. CDR3 length: 15 amino acids. The CDR3 DNA sequence: TGTGCCACCAGTGATTTGGGAAGGTTCTACAATGAGCAGTTCTTC. Its translation is CATSDLGRFYNEQFF.

This clonotype has ten or more counts. The chain employs TRBV6-2 or TRBV6-3 and TRBJ2-7; 12 bases map to TRBD2. The V gene's germline CDR1 is MNHEY and CDR2 SVGEGT. The ends lost 6 bases at V and 6 bases at J; junction bases unmatched: 12. The CDR3 spans 16 residues. The CDR3 nucleotides are TGTGCCAGCAGCCGTTCAACTAGCGGGGGGATACGCGAGCAGTACTTC. Translation: CASSRSTSGGIREQYF.

There are many counts of this clonotype. The gene calls are TRBV25-1 and TRBJ2-5; maybe TRBD2 (5 bases). This CDR3 is built from 16 residues. In germline, CDR1 is MGHDK, CDR2 SYGVNS. Trimming removed 5 bases from V and 1 base from J, with 17 bases in between. CDR3 amino acids: CASSSEASSLQETQYF. The CDR3 nucleotides are TGTGCCAGCAGTTCGGAGGCCTCAAGCCTCCAAGAGACCCAGTACTTC. Complete variable domain (other parts from reference TRBV25-1 and TRBJ2-5): EADIYQTPRYLVIGTGKKITLECSQTMGHDKMYWYQQDPGMELHLIHYSYGVNSTEKGDLSSESTVSRIRTEHFPLTLESARPSHTSQYLCASSSEASSLQETQYFGPGTRLLVL.

Relative to its sample, this clonotype is medium-sized. The chain recombines TRBV5-8 with TRBJ2-3; unclear D gene. V lost 0 bases and J 5 bases, leaving 7 bases between the germline ends. From germline, CDR1 is SGHTS and CDR2 YDEGEE. The CDR3 runs to 13 residues. In nucleotides, the CDR3 is TGTGCCAGCAGCTTGGGCCCCCGAGATACGCAGTATTTT. This sequence encodes CASSLGPRDTQYF.

The V and J genes are TRBV7-3 and TRBJ1-4, with 8 bases that match TRBD1. J lost 7 bases, V lost 5 bases, and 9 bases had no gene match. This CDR3 is 15 amino acids long. The germline V gene encodes CDR1 SGHTA and CDR2 FQGTGA. This chain's CDR3 is CASSPGTGVGEKLFF. CDR3 DNA sequence: TGTGCCAGCAGCCCCGGGACAGGTGTGGGTGAAAAACTGTTTTTT.

This clonotype was detected ten times or more. This chain joins TRBV6-5 and TRBJ2-5, with 9 bases matching TRBD1. This CDR3 has 17 amino acids. The germline V gene encodes CDR1 MNHEY and CDR2 SVGAGI. V lost 6 bases, J lost 4 bases, and 15 bases stayed unmatched. Written as DNA, the CDR3 is TGTGCCAGCAGCCGCCTCGGACAGGGGCAGAGCGGAGAGACCCAGTACTTC. Protein sequence: CASSRLGQGQSGETQYF.

The chain combines TRBV6-2 or TRBV6-3 with TRBJ1-1; TRBD1 is a possible D gene (5 bases). CDR3 size: 13 residues. Germline loops: CDR1 MNHEY, CDR2 SVGEGT. Trimming took off 6 bases at V and 6 bases at J, with 14 bases between the two ends. This chain's CDR3 is CASRTRGVPEAFF. The CDR3 DNA sequence: TGTGCCAGCAGGACGCGGGGGGTCCCTGAAGCTTTCTTT.

Relative to its sample, this clonotype is large (0.1 to 1%). V usage is TRBV12-3 or TRBV12-4 and J usage is TRBJ1-4; D call uncertain. The CDR3 is 15 residues long. The V end was cut by 6 bases, the J end by 7 bases, with 18 bases between. The CDR3: CASSPVEGLAEKLFF. The CDR3 DNA reads TGTGCCAGCAGCCCCGTGGAGGGTCTGGCTGAAAAACTGTTTTTT.

Many counts were recorded for this clonotype. V is TRBV5-1 and J is TRBJ2-5; TRBD2 agrees at 9 bases. CDR1 is SGHRS and CDR2 is YFSETQ in the germline V gene. V was pared by 0 bases and J by 1 base, with 7 bases of the junction left unmatched. The CDR3 contains 17 residues. CDR3: CASSLGLLAGLQETQYF. The CDR3, as DNA: TGCGCCAGCAGCTTGGGGCTCCTAGCGGGGCTCCAAGAGACCCAGTACTTC.

V usage is TRBV7-2 and J usage is TRBJ1-5, with TRBD1 matching 7 bases. This CDR3 is built from 15 residues. The V gene end was trimmed by 5 bases and the J gene end by 5 bases; junction bases not matched to a gene: 9. Germline CDR1 and CDR2: SGHTA and FQGNSA. Written as DNA, the CDR3 is TGTGCCAGCAGCCCGGTAGGGGGCGTCTATCAGCCCCAGCATTTT. Its translation: CASSPVGGVYQPQHF.

This clonotype was picked up many times. The chain joins TRBV5-1 to TRBJ1-2, with 7 bases identical to TRBD1. This CDR3 is 14 amino acids long. CDR1 is SGHRS and CDR2 is YFSETQ in the germline V gene. Trimming at V came to 7 bases and at J to 8 bases, leaving 14 bases not matched to a gene. In DNA form, the CDR3 reads TGCGCCAGCCGATCCAGCGGGGCAGGGGGAGGCTACACCTTC. It yields the protein CASRSSGAGGGYTF.

This clonotype appeared many times. V usage is TRBV6-2 or TRBV6-3 and J usage is TRBJ1-1, with D uncertain. This CDR3 comprises 14 residues. Germline assignment: CDR1 MNHEY and CDR2 SVGEGT. V lost 7 bases and J lost 5, with 17 bases in between. The DNA for the CDR3 is TGTGCCAGCAAACCCTGGAGGGTTGAGACTGAAGCTTTCTTT. As protein: CASKPWRVETEAFF.

This clonotype was seen many times. This chain uses TRBV20-1 with TRBJ2-5; 9 positions agree with TRBD2. Germline CDR1 is DFQATT and CDR2 is SNEGSKA (reference sequence). The CDR3 is 15 amino acids. The trim removed 5 bases at V and 4 bases at J, leaving 11 bases unmatched. The CDR3 DNA sequence: TGCAGTGCTCCTCCCGGCGGGGGGGTTGGAGAGACCCAGTACTTC. Protein sequence: CSAPPGGGVGETQYF.